Following are 32 T cell receptor beta chains from one sample sequenced in a study of glioma-infiltrating T cells. TCR alpha and beta CDR3 regions were amplified from RNA using iRepertoire nested multiplex PCR. TCRdb independently ran MiXCR on the multiplex PCR reads; one entry per CDR3 protein. This sample has roughly 120,000 distinct CDR3 sequences, with around 23% found just once. The sample consisted of glioma tissue, nonneoplastic brain tissue, or PBMCs (not recorded which). The receptors derive from a human donor with low-grade glioma or glioblastoma, undergoing nonglioma brain surgery, or in good health (not recorded which).

There are many counts of this clonotype. This chain uses TRBV6-1 with TRBJ2-3, with D possibly being TRBD2 (5 bases). The germline V and J ends were trimmed by 6 bases and 1 base, with 14 bases remaining between them. Germline assignment: CDR1 MNHNS and CDR2 SASEGT. The CDR3 is made up of 15 amino acids. CDR3 nucleotide sequence: TGTGCCAGCAGCTTCCGTTTGGAGGGCACAGATACGCAGTATTTT. Amino acid sequence: CASSFRLEGTDTQYF.

The V gene is TRBV7-4, the J gene TRBJ1-5, with D perhaps TRBD1 (5 bases). The CDR3 has 18 residues. V gave up 5 bases and J gave up 1 base, with 21 bases separating them. Germline-derived CDR1 and CDR2 are SGHVT and SQSDAQ. CDR3 DNA: TGTGCCAGCAGCGAGGGGATTGGGTCGGTCCGAAGCAATCAGCCCCAGCATTTT. Translating it yields CASSEGIGSVRSNQPQHF.

Concerning this clonotype: It may be a read error: a sequence one base away is much more abundant. V usage is TRBV10-3 and J usage is TRBJ2-2; 7 bases line up with TRBD2. The CDR3 runs 15 residues. Looked up from germline, CDR1 is ENHRY and CDR2 is SYGVKD. The CDR3 region is CAISESAGNTGKLFF. For the CDR3, the DNA is TGTGCCATCAGTGAGTCAGCGGGGAACACCGGGAAGCTGTTTTTT.

This clonotype was observed a few times. The chain is built from TRBV19 and TRBJ2-7; no reliable D call. The length of the CDR3 is 11 residues. Germline CDR1 reads LNHDA; CDR2 reads SQIVND (reference sequence). The germline V and J ends were trimmed by 4 bases and 2 bases, with 3 bases remaining between them. The DNA for the CDR3 is TGTGCCAGTAGTAATACCTACGAGCAGTACTTC. Its protein is CASSNTYEQYF.

This clonotype was recorded at least ten times. The rearrangement uses TRBV28 and TRBJ2-7; TRBD1 might be the D (5 bases). Germline lookup yields CDR1 MDHEN and CDR2 SYDVKM. V shed 6 bases and J shed 2 bases, with 11 bases lying between them. There are 13 residues in the CDR3. The CDR3 region is CASRPQGTYEQYF. The CDR3 DNA reads as TGTGCCAGCAGGCCGCAGGGTACCTACGAGCAGTACTTC.

This clonotype was detected ten times or more. This chain connects TRBV2 to TRBJ1-1; TRBD1 matches 7 bases. The CDR3 has 14 amino acids. After removal of 6 bases from V and 3 bases from J, the junction contained 7 bases not matched to a gene. CDR1 is SNHLY, CDR2 FYNNEI, per germline. The CDR3 DNA is TGTGCCAGCAGCGCGACAGGGTTTTACACTGAAGCTTTCTTT. This translates into CASSATGFYTEAFF.

This clonotype was found many times. The chain links TRBV20-1 to TRBJ2-1, with 13 bases identical to TRBD2. The CDR3 totals 14 residues. Germline values: CDR1 DFQATT, CDR2 SNEGSKA (reference sequence). The CDR3 DNA follows: TGCAGCCCCAGAGGGACTAGCGGGATGAATGAGCAGTTCTTC. Its translation: CSPRGTSGMNEQFF.

This sequence joins TRBV4-3 and TRBJ1-1, with D possibly being TRBD1 (5 bases). V dropped 0 bases and J dropped 2 bases, with 10 bases sitting between them. The CDR3 loop spans 15 amino acids. Germline CDR1 reads LGHNA; CDR2 reads YSLEER. The CDR3, as DNA: TGCGCCAGCAGCCAAGAGAGACAGCGAAACACTGAAGCTTTCTTT. Its translation is CASSQERQRNTEAFF.

A note on this clonotype: A read error may account for a junction end that differs from germline. The chain's CDR3 is CASSLVNEQSF. CDR3 DNA sequence: TGTGCCAGCAGCTTGGTCAATGAGCAGTCCTTC. The chain carries TRBV5-4 and TRBJ2-1; D is unresolved. In germline, CDR1 is SGHNT, CDR2 YYREEE (reference sequence). This CDR3 region has 11 residues.

There are a few counts of this clonotype. A read error may explain this, as a much larger clone is one base away. This sequence joins TRBV4-1 and TRBJ2-7; 9 bases match TRBD1. Germline CDR1 MGHRA, CDR2 YSYEKL. The CDR3 is 15 amino acids. Trimming removed 0 bases from V and 4 bases from J; junction bases left unmatched: 4. CDR3 DNA sequence: TGCGCCAGCAGCCAAGATCGGGACAGGGCTTACGAGCAGTACTTC. Translation gives CASSQDRDRAYEQYF.

Concerning this clonotype: The junction differs from germline at one of its ends, possibly a read error. This chain uses TRBV6-1 with TRBJ2-3, with D perhaps matching TRBD1 (6 bases). The CDR3 length is 14 residues. Germline assignment: CDR1 MNHNS and CDR2 SASEGT. The CDR3 DNA is TGTGCCAGCAGGGTTCAGGGGTACTCAGATGCGCAGTATTTT. As protein: CASRVQGYSDAQYF.

The chain links TRBV12-5 to TRBJ2-5; D is possibly TRBD1 (8 bases). Germline-derived CDR1 and CDR2 are LGHNT and FRNRAP. The CDR3 is 14 amino acids. With 7 bases removed from V and 5 bases from J, the gap between germline ends came to 17 bases. CDR3 in DNA: TGTGCTAGTGCCCTAGGACAGGGAGGGGAGACCCAGTACTTC. It is translated as CASALGQGGETQYF.

The sample holds many counts of this clonotype. The chain combines TRBV12-3 or TRBV12-4 with TRBJ1-2; 7 bases are shared with TRBD1. V was clipped by 3 bases and J by 5 bases; unmatched bases: 3. There are 13 residues in the CDR3. CDR3 residues: CASSFSGGYGYTF. CDR3 bases: TGTGCCAGCAGTTTTTCAGGGGGGTATGGCTACACCTTC.

The chain carries TRBV2 and TRBJ1-4; D gene uncertain. Trimming took off 11 bases at V and 14 bases at J, with 30 bases between the two ends. This CDR3 region has 15 residues. The germline V gene encodes CDR1 SNHLY and CDR2 FYNNEI. The CDR3 DNA is TGTGCCCGCCGTCCCCTCGGGTCCCGGTCTGCTCCCCTGTTTTTT. This gives the protein CARRPLGSRSAPLFF.

There are many counts of this clonotype. The chain has TRBV28 and TRBJ2-5, with 11 bases matching TRBD2. Germline V gives CDR1 MDHEN, CDR2 SYDVKM. V was pared by 4 bases and J by 4 bases, with 8 bases of the junction left unmatched. The CDR3 has 16 amino acids. CDR3 in amino acids: CASSSSTSGIGETQYF. The CDR3, as DNA: TGTGCCAGCAGTTCCTCGACTAGCGGGATTGGAGAGACCCAGTACTTC.

About this clonotype itself: Since a much larger clone is just one base distant, this may be a read error. The chain is built from TRBV10-2 and TRBJ1-6, with 9 bases aligning to TRBD1. The CDR3 is 14 residues long. In germline, CDR1 is WSHSY, CDR2 SAAADI. In nucleotides, the CDR3 is TGCGCCAGCGGGACACAGGGGGCCGGTTCACACCTCCACTTT. As protein: CASGTQGAGSHLHF.

This clonotype was detected ten times or more. This chain connects TRBV3-1 to TRBJ2-1; possible D gene TRBD2, 6 bases. The CDR3 sequence is 15 residues long. Trimming removed 2 bases at V and 2 bases at J, with 10 bases between. Germline CDR1 and CDR2: LGHDT and YNNKEL (reference sequence). CDR3 in amino acids: CASSQTSFTYNEQFF. In DNA, the CDR3 is TGTGCCAGCAGCCAAACTAGCTTTACCTACAATGAGCAGTTCTTC.

This clonotype was seen many times. The chain uses TRBV18 and TRBJ2-3; tentative D call: TRBD2 (5 bases). Germline V gives CDR1 KGHSH, CDR2 LQKENI. The CDR3 spans 15 residues. The ends were cut back, 3 bases at V and 6 bases at J, with 16 bases in the middle. CDR3 nucleotide sequence: TGTGCCAGCTCACCCTCTAGCCAGATGTATGATACGCAGTATTTT. Protein: CASSPSSQMYDTQYF.

This clonotype came up many times. The V and J genes are TRBV20-1 and TRBJ2-7; TRBD2 is a possible D gene (5 bases). CDR1 and CDR2 (germline): DFQATT, SNEGSKA (reference sequence). Trimming cost V 1 base and J 4 bases, with 14 bases left between them. The CDR3 contains 14 residues. CDR3 DNA: TGCAGTGCTAGAGTTGAAGGAGGCCGGTACGAGCAGTACTTC. This sequence encodes CSARVEGGRYEQYF.

This clonotype was counted many times. CDR3 protein: CASSPEGRASRSYEQYF. As DNA, the CDR3 is TGTGCCAGCAGCCCGGAGGGACGGGCTTCACGGTCCTACGAGCAGTACTTC. The chain recombines TRBV7-8 with TRBJ2-7; D might be TRBD2 (6 bases). V was trimmed by 5 bases and J by 1 base, leaving 21 bases between them. Germline V CDR1 and CDR2: SGHVS, FQNEAQ. This CDR3 region has 17 residues.

With respect to this clonotype: This could be a read error, since a much larger clone is one nucleotide away. This rearrangement joins TRBV28 to TRBJ2-3; D is uncertain. V was trimmed by 3 bases and J by 7 bases, leaving 11 bases between them. There are 13 residues in the CDR3. Germline CDR1 and CDR2: MDHEN and SYDVKM. CDR3 residues: CASSFNTDYTQYF. In nucleotides, the CDR3 is TGTGCCAGCAGTTTCAACACGGATTATACGCAGTATTTT.

The table lists this clonotype with a count of one. CDR3 nucleotide sequence: TGTGCCAGCAGCTCGAGAACCACATCCTACGAGCAGTACTTC. It yields the protein CASSSRTTSYEQYF. The chain couples TRBV6-2 or TRBV6-3 to TRBJ2-7; D is unresolved. From germline, CDR1 is MNHEY and CDR2 SVGEGT. The CDR3 has 14 amino acids. V lost 6 bases and J 1 base, leaving 13 bases between the germline ends.

This clonotype was detected many times. V is TRBV20-1 and J is TRBJ2-1; D is possibly TRBD2 (6 bases). Trimming took 1 base from V and 12 from J, leaving 19 bases between them. CDR1 and CDR2 from the germline V gene are DFQATT and SNEGSKA (reference sequence). The CDR3 contains 14 residues. CDR3: CSARVFEGAGVQFF. The CDR3 bases are TGCAGTGCTAGAGTATTTGAGGGAGCGGGTGTGCAGTTCTTC.

The chain recombines TRBV20-1 with TRBJ2-5; 14 bases fit TRBD2. The CDR3 contains 16 residues. Germline V gene sequence: CDR1 DFQATT, CDR2 SNEGSKA (reference sequence). Trimming at V came to 0 bases and at J to 4 bases, leaving 4 bases not matched to a gene. The chain's CDR3 is CSARDWTSGRTETQYF. CDR3 nucleotides: TGCAGTGCTAGAGATTGGACTAGCGGGAGGACAGAGACCCAGTACTTC.

This clonotype appeared many times. The chain uses TRBV2 and TRBJ1-2; no firm D call. This CDR3 has 11 residues. Looked up from germline, CDR1 is SNHLY and CDR2 is FYNNEI. Between the trimmed V and J ends, which lost 4 bases and 8 bases, there was a span of 8 bases. The CDR3 protein is CASSAEEGYTF. CDR3 nucleotide sequence: TGTGCCAGCAGTGCGGAGGAAGGCTACACCTTC. Full variable domain (outside the CDR3, taken from reference TRBV2 and TRBJ1-2): EPEVTQTPSHQVTQMGQEVILRCVPISNHLYFYWYRQILGQKVEFLVSFYNNEISEKSEIFDDQFSVERPDGSNFTLKIRSTKLEDSAMYFCASSAEEGYTFGSGTRLTVV.

This clonotype was observed many times. J is TRBJ1-2 and V is TRBV7-2; TRBD1 is a possible D gene (5 bases). Trimming cost V 2 bases and J 6 bases, with 16 bases left between them. CDR3 length: 15 amino acids. Germline CDR1 is SGHTA and CDR2 is FQGNSA. The CDR3 nucleotides are TGTGCCAGCAGCTTATCGGGGGGGTCGGCAGATGGCTACACCTTC. It yields the protein CASSLSGGSADGYTF.

As to this clonotype: Just one base apart from a much larger clone, this may be a read error. This chain joins TRBV6-1 and TRBJ2-1, with D maybe TRBD2 (6 bases). V was pared by 5 bases and J by 8 bases, with 13 bases between. This CDR3 is 13 amino acids long. Germline V gene data show CDR1 as MNHNS and CDR2 as SASEGT. Here the CDR3 reads CASSRDFPHEQFF. The CDR3 nucleotides read TGTGCCAGCAGTCGGGACTTTCCCCATGAGCAGTTCTTC.

This clonotype has only a few counts. V gene TRBV24-1 combines with J gene TRBJ1-2; D may be TRBD1 (6 bases). V was trimmed by 5 bases and J by 6 bases, leaving 15 bases between them. Germline CDR1 KGHDR, CDR2 SFDVKD. The CDR3 consists of 14 residues. The CDR3 nucleotides are TGTGCCACCAGTGCCCTAGCGGACAGAAATGGCTACACCTTC. Protein: CATSALADRNGYTF.

This clonotype has just a few counts. The chain employs TRBV5-1 and TRBJ2-5; D call uncertain. The germline gives CDR1 SGHRS, CDR2 YFSETQ. Trimming stripped 0 bases from V and 0 bases from J, with 9 bases between. This CDR3 has 15 residues. CDR3 amino acids: CASSLDTPNQETQYF. The CDR3 bases are TGCGCCAGCAGCTTGGATACACCGAACCAAGAGACCCAGTACTTC.

Ten or more counts support this clonotype. The genes are TRBV7-2 and TRBJ2-4; a possible D gene is TRBD1 (6 bases). The V end was cut by 5 bases, the J end by 0 bases, with 14 bases between. Germline CDR1 reads SGHTA; CDR2 reads FQGNSA. The CDR3 covers 16 residues. As DNA, the CDR3 is TGTGCCAGCAGCCGGGACACAAGGCTAGCCAAAAACATTCAGTACTTC. Translated: CASSRDTRLAKNIQYF.

This clonotype turned up a few times. The chain recombines TRBV7-2 with TRBJ2-5; tentatively, D is TRBD1 or TRBD2 (5 bases each). Deletions cut 5 bases from V and 9 bases from J, with 19 bases between. Germline CDR1 and CDR2: SGHTA and FQGNSA. The CDR3 length is 14 residues. The CDR3 reads CASSAGDLLGSQYF. In DNA, the CDR3 is TGTGCCAGCAGCGCCGGGGACCTCCTTGGATCCCAGTACTTC. Full variable domain (outside the CDR3, taken from reference TRBV7-2 and TRBJ2-5): GAGVSQSPSNKVTEKGKDVELRCDPISGHTALYWYRQSLGQGLEFLIYFQGNSAPDKSGLPSDRFSAERTGGSVSTLTIQRTQQEDSAVYLCASSAGDLLGSQYFGPGTRLLVL.

At least ten counts were recorded for this clonotype. The chain recombines TRBV2 with TRBJ2-1, with 9 bases aligning to TRBD1. CDR3 length: 15 residues. The V and J ends lost 6 bases and 0 bases, in that order; junction bases with no gene match: 3. CDR1 SNHLY and CDR2 FYNNEI come from the germline V gene. The CDR3 DNA sequence: TGTGCCAGCAGGGACAGGGGATCCTCCTACAATGAGCAGTTCTTC. It translates to CASRDRGSSYNEQFF.